This record covers a single TCR beta chain. Antigen unknown. It was unfractionated whole blood from which total RNA was extracted. TCRdb processed the 5' RACE reads anew with MiXCR; each CDR3 protein has one entry. The sample has about 140,000 distinct CDR3 sequences, 4.1% seen once. The data are from a study of human T cells and chemical hapten exposure. Study results and caveats: The number of TCRs above 1 in 1000 frequency did not change after DPC sensitization.

The receptor comes from a female donor in good health.

The CDR3 spells CASSLNRDSPLHF. DNA for the CDR3: TGCGCCAGCAGCTTGAACAGAGATTCACCCCTCCACTTT. The chain combines TRBV5-1 with TRBJ1-6; D not certain. Per the germline V gene, CDR1 is SGHRS and CDR2 is YFSETQ. The V end was cut by 1 base, the J end by 8 bases, with 7 bases between. The CDR3 loop spans 13 amino acids.